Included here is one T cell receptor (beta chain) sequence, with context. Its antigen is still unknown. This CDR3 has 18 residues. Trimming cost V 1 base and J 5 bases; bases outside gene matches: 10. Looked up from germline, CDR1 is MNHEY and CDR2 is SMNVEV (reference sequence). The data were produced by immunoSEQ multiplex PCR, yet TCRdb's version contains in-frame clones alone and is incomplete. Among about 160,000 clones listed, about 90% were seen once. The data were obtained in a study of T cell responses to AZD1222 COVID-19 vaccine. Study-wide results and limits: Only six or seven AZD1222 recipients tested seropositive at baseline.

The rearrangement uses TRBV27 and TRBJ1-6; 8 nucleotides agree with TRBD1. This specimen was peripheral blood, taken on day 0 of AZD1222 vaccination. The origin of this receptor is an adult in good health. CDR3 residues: CASSLFSPDRGNNSPLHF. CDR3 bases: TGTGCCAGCAGTTTATTTTCCCCCGACAGGGGTAATAATTCACCCCTCCACTTT.